This TCR beta chain is drawn from a study of PD-1 and CTLA-4 blockade in melanoma. Using immunoSEQ multiplex PCR, the repertoire was profiled, and TCRdb retains in-frame clones only, with some absent. The repertoire has about 30,000 clones, 88% of them found once; the top ten carry approximately 6.4%. Germline CDR1 and CDR2: MNHEY and SMNVEV (reference sequence). Trimming removed 2 bases from V and 4 bases from J, with 8 bases in between. This CDR3 is 13 amino acids long. The source was CD8+ T cells from peripheral blood, collected from a patient given anti-PD-1 treatment. This clonotype originated in a human donor with melanoma. The genes are TRBV27 and TRBJ1-2; no firm D call. CDR3 in DNA: TGTGCCAGCAGTTTAAATTCGGTCTATGGCTACACCTTC. Translating it yields CASSLNSVYGYTF.